The entry that follows covers one T cell receptor (beta chain) sequence. TCRdb redid the calling of the 5' RACE reads with MiXCR, one entry per CDR3 protein. Of around 450,000 distinct CDR3 sequences in the sample, approximately 15% were seen once. This record belongs to a study of identical twins. J lost 5 bases, V lost 7 bases, and 10 bases had no gene match. This CDR3 has 15 residues. These data also formed part of another study, on yellow fever vaccine responses in identical twins.

The receptor comes from a woman between 18 and 30 years old in good health. The specimen was CD4+ T cells sorted from blood. V is TRBV12-3 or TRBV12-4 and J is TRBJ2-2; 7 nucleotides align to TRBD2. The CDR3: CASTLTKRGTGELFF. CDR3 DNA sequence: TGTGCCAGCACCCTGACTAAGCGGGGTACCGGGGAGCTGTTTTTT.